One TCR beta chain is described in this entry. This clonotype was picked up a small number of times. The antigen it recognizes is unknown. The sample holds no much larger clone one base away, and base qualities are not on file. The trim is 1 base for V and 5 bases for J, with a gap of 14 bases between the germline ends. The CDR3, cysteine through phenylalanine, is 15 amino acids long. CDR3 DNA is the only sequence kept; it has 45 bases, read in frame from the first base. CDR1 SGHVS and CDR2 FNYEAQ are derived from the germline V gene. The sample originates from a study of identical twins (dated by TCRdb to about 2016). The study in broad terms: TCR alpha and beta repertoires from monozygotic twins, unrelated adults of various ages and cord blood were deep-sequenced to test whether fetal clonotypes persist. To rule out contamination, the twin experiments were replicated at different times with different library preparation protocols.

Library preparation used 5' RACE. Sequenced using an Illumina HiSeq 2000. Template switching introduced a universal primer binding site; the final cDNA contained a unique molecular identifier, enabling accurate counting of TCR cDNA molecules. Specific primers in the conserved constant-segment region were used to synthesize first-strand cDNA for TCR alpha and beta chains. To control for contamination, every cDNA library carried two barcodes: a SMART-Mk sample barcode plus Illumina barcodes. TruSeq adapter sequences along with Illumina sample barcodes were introduced in two successive PCR steps. Sequencing of the TCR alpha and beta cDNA libraries was done on the Illumina HiSeq platform using custom primers. The authors processed their data as follows. Unique molecular identifiers were extracted from raw reads with MiGEC, and CDR3 positions were determined with MiXCR. For each individual, recombination models were inferred using an EM algorithm with the repgenHMM and IGoR tools. The tcR package in R was used for shared clonotype analysis, with sharing normalized by the product of cloneset sizes. To study raw recombination free of thymic and clonal selection effects, out-of-frame nonproductive sequences were analyzed. The public reads were reanalyzed by TCRdb: fastp trimming at Q25, MiXCR alignment, in-frame beta chains only. One record per CDR3 amino acid sequence lists the most common genes and DNA. V and J calls and clone size were set by TCRdb, not the authors. The sample table contains about 900,000 distinct CDR3 sequences; only one count was recorded for 9% to 15% of them. Jointly, the top ten make up about 1.5% of the sample.

Every donor was a healthy Caucasian. Three pairs of female monozygotic twins, all aged about 18 to 29 years, were included in the twin cohort. Peripheral blood mononuclear cells were the source from which RNA for the TCR libraries was isolated. What the research found in general, with its limitations: Abundant cord blood beta clonotypes carried fewer insertions; young adult naive repertoires showed a weaker similar trend, while memory repertoires showed none. Recombination models systematically underestimated out-of-frame TCR alpha sharing in monozygotic twins but agreed with sharing between unrelated individuals. Compared with coincidental sharing between unrelated individuals, out-of-frame TCR alpha sequences shared between twins showed an excess of sequences with low generation probability. Zero-insertion analyses could be partly confounded by invariant T cells such as MAIT and iNKT, although diverse VJ usage argued against such confounding for most clonotypes. Because the same donors could not be followed over many years, conclusions were based on cross-sectional statistical analysis. Excess twin sharing in beta out-of-frame sequences was weaker because fewer shared sequences lowered the signal-to-noise ratio.

These data are also associated with another study on yellow fever vaccine responses in identical twins. Drawing on the second study: According to the authors, in identical twins the way T cells responded to vaccination appeared partly convergent and partly personalized. Focusing on identical twins, the study followed the T cell clones that responded to the vaccine, and did so with precision.

The receptor chain draws on TRBV7-6 and TRBJ2-5, with the D assignment possibly TRBD1 or TRBD2, given 6 matching bases for each. Sequencing was carried out using PBMCs. This clonotype originated in a young woman in good health. The sequenced DNA is TGTGCCAGCAGCTTAGTCTGGGGGGCCGGGGAGACCCAGTACTTC. This sequence encodes CASSLVWGAGETQYF.